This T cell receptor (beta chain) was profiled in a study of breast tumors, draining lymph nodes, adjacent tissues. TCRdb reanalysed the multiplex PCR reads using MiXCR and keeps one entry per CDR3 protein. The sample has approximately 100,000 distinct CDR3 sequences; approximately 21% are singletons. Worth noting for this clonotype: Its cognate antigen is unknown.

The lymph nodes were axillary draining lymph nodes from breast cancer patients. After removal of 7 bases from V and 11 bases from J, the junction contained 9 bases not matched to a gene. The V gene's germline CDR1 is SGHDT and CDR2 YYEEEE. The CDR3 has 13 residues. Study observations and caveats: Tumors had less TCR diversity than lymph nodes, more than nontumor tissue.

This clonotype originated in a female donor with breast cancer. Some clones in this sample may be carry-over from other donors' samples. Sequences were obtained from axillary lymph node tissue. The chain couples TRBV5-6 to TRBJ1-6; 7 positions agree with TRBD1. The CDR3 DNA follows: TGTGCCAGCGGCTCGACAGGGCTGGCACCCCTCCACTTT. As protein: CASGSTGLAPLHF.